One sample yielded the 2 T cell receptor beta chains listed below, sequenced in a study of T cell repertoires in cytomegalovirus infection. TCRdb recomputed calls from the reads with MiXCR, one row per CDR3 protein. The sample yields 200,000 to 250,000 distinct CDR3 sequences, 22% seen once. Sequencing was done on a sample of CD8+ T cells from PBMCs. These TCRs come from a human donor in good health (CMV status not recorded). Some clones in this sample may be carry-over from other donors' samples.

This rearrangement joins TRBV23-1 to TRBJ2-5, with D unclear. TRBV23-1 has ORF status, its function being uncertain. The CDR3 length is 11 residues. Trimming stripped 3 bases from V and 7 bases from J, with 6 bases between. CDR3 nucleotide sequence: TGCGCCAGCAGTCAGTTAGGGACCCAGTACTTC. Protein sequence: CASSQLGTQYF.

This clonotype has a handful of counts. The chain carries TRBV5-1 and TRBJ2-7; D unclear. The CDR3 extends over 13 amino acids. Germline V CDR1 and CDR2: SGHRS, YFSETQ. V shed 4 bases and J shed 1 base, with 9 bases lying between them. CDR3 nucleotides: TGCGCCAGCAGCCCCGTCGAGTCCTACGAGCAGTACTTC. Translated: CASSPVESYEQYF.